This T cell receptor beta chain was retrieved from a study of PD-1 blockade in classical Hodgkin lymphoma. Germline CDR1 reads KGHSH; CDR2 reads LQKENI. The CDR3 length is 15 residues. Trimming shortened V by 6 bases and J by 0 bases, and 11 bases separated the two germline ends. Specified time point: newly diagnosed, previously untreated cHL patient sample. Magnetic negative selection served to purify CD4+ T cells out of PBMCs that had been thawed. A comparison was provided by newly diagnosed, untreated classical Hodgkin lymphoma PBMCs. Comment on this clone: Its antigen is undetermined.

Study observations and caveats: Reported findings placed baseline TCR diversity lower in newly diagnosed patients (compared with healthy donors). Repertoire difference causes, possibly disease activity or prior therapy, remain undefined.

Sequencing used immunoSEQ multiplex PCR; TCRdb keeps in-frame clones, though not all of them. The table includes about 22,000 clones, 80% to 90% detected once. Sequenced: CD4+ T cells from blood. This clonotype was obtained from a human donor with classical Hodgkin lymphoma. The gene calls are TRBV18 and TRBJ2-2; D remains ambiguous. The CDR3 spells CASSKEFANTGELFF. DNA for the CDR3: TGTGCCAGCTCCAAAGAGTTCGCGAACACCGGGGAGCTGTTTTTT. Full variable domain (missing parts from reference TRBV18 and TRBJ2-2): NAGVMQNPRHLVRRRGQEARLRCSPMKGHSHVYWYRQLPEEGLKFMVYLQKENIIDESGMPKERFSAEFPKEGPSILRIQQVVRGDSAAYFCASSKEFANTGELFFGEGSRLTVL.